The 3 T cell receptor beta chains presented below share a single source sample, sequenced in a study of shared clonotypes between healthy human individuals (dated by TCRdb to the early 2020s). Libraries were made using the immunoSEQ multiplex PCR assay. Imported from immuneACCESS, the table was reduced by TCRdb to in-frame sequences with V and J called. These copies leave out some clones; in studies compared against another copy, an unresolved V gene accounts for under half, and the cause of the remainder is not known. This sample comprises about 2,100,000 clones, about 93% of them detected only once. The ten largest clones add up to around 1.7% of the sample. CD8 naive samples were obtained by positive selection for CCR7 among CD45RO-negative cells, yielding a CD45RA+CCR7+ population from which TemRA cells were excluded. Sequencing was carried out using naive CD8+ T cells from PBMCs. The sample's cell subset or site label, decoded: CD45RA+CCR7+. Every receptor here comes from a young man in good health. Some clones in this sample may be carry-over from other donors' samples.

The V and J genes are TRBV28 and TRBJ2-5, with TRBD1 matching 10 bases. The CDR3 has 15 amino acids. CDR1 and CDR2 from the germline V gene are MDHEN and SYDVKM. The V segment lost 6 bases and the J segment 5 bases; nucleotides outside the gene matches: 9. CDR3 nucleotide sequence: TGTGCCAGCAGACCAAGACAGGGGGCTTGGGAGACCCAGTACTTC. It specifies CASRPRQGAWETQYF.

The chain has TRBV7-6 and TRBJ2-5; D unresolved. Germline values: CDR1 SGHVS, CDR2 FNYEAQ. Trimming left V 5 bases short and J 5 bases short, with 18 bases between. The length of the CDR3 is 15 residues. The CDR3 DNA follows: TGTGCCAGCAGCAACCGACTGCCCAGGTGGGAGACCCAGTACTTC. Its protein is CASSNRLPRWETQYF.

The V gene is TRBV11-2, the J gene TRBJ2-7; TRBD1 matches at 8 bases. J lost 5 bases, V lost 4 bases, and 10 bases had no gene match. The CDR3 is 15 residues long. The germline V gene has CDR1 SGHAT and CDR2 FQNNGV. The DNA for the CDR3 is TGTGCCAGCAGCTCCGCGGACAGGGCGCTCGACGAGCAGTACTTC. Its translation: CASSSADRALDEQYF.